This T cell receptor (beta chain) is from a study of T-cell memory formation after mild COVID-19. The overall study: TCR clusters were mostly donor specific.

5'RACE with constant-segment primers built TCRalpha and TCRbeta cDNA libraries with UMIs. TCRdb itself ran the 5' RACE reads through MiXCR, one entry per CDR3 protein. Of hundreds of thousands of distinct CDR3 sequences in the sample, around 21% were seen once. With regard to this clonotype: What it binds is not known.

Trimming shortened V by 5 bases and J by 0 bases, and 17 bases separated the two germline ends. Germline V gene lookup returns CDR1 MNHEY and CDR2 SMNVEV (reference sequence). The CDR3 covers 16 residues. General observations from the study: Contracting clones from day 15 to 85 showed balanced CD4/CD8; later expanders favored CD4+. Among CD4+ contracting clones, most were CM and EM, and CD8+ ones EMRA.

The sample comprised PBMCs or a T cell subset sorted from them (not recorded which). This sequence was found in an adult woman who had mild COVID-19 (a few samples of this study predate the infection). Cell type and time point are not known. This chain uses TRBV27 with TRBJ2-7, with no clear D. CDR3 region: CASSLSSGVLSYEQYF. CDR3 DNA: TGTGCCAGCAGTCTTTCCTCTGGAGTCCTCTCCTACGAGCAGTACTTC.